One and the same sample provided the 22 T cell receptor beta chains below, sequenced in a study of cytomegalovirus exposure and HLA in healthy donors. Sequencing was performed with immunoSEQ multiplex PCR; in TCRdb, only in-frame clones are kept and a portion is missing. The sample shows roughly 60,000 clones, 90% to 95% of them seen only once. The specimen was PBMCs. These receptors were collected from a woman in her thirties in good health and CMV-seronegative.

The chain is built from TRBV19 and TRBJ2-1, with TRBD2 as a possible D gene (7 bases). Trimming shortened V by 6 bases and J by 7 bases, and 28 bases separated the two germline ends. Germline CDR1 and CDR2: LNHDA and SQIVND (reference sequence). This CDR3 contains 18 residues. CDR3 nucleotide sequence: TGTGCCAGTAGCTTGGCCTCCTTGGGGGGAGGGGGGTCAAATGAGCAGTTCTTC. This codes for CASSLASLGGGGSNEQFF.

This sequence joins TRBV6-5 and TRBJ2-1; TRBD1 agrees at 7 bases. CDR3 length: 15 residues. V trimming: 3 bases; J trimming: 7 bases; junction bases outside the gene matches: 9. The germline V gene encodes CDR1 MNHEY and CDR2 SVGAGI. For the CDR3, the DNA is TGTGCCAGCAGTTATTCCGACAGGGTCGGAAATGAGCAGTTCTTC. Encoded protein: CASSYSDRVGNEQFF.

The chain links TRBV27 to TRBJ2-1; 9 bases are a match to TRBD2. CDR1 is MNHEY, CDR2 SMNVEV, per germline (reference sequence). CDR3 length: 16 residues. V lost 6 bases and J lost 9; bases outside the gene matches: 15. CDR3 sequence reads: CASSTLGTSLSAEQFF. CDR3 coding DNA: TGTGCCAGCAGCACCTTGGGGACTAGCCTCTCCGCTGAGCAGTTCTTC.

The V gene is TRBV7-2, the J gene TRBJ2-2; 13 nucleotides align to TRBD2. V lost 1 base to trimming and J lost 6 bases; unmatched junction nucleotides: 8. The CDR3 totals 18 residues. CDR1 SGHTA and CDR2 FQGNSA come from the germline V gene. The CDR3 DNA sequence: TGTGCCAGCAGCTTAGATGTGACTAGCGGGAGGACGGCCGGGGAGCTGTTTTTT. Its translation: CASSLDVTSGRTAGELFF.

This clone was seen a single time. The chain is built from TRBV4-3 and TRBJ1-2; 9 positions match TRBD1. This CDR3 has 14 residues. J gave up 4 bases and V 5 bases, and 5 bases lay outside the gene matches. The germline V gene has CDR1 LGHNA and CDR2 YSLEER. The CDR3 DNA sequence: TGCGCCAGCAGCACCTCGGACAGGGGCTATGGCTACACCTTC. Encoded protein: CASSTSDRGYGYTF.

The chain couples TRBV9 to TRBJ2-2; D might be TRBD2 (6 bases). This CDR3 comprises 15 residues. Trimming removed 5 bases from V and 4 bases from J, with 15 bases in between. Germline CDR1 is SGDLS and CDR2 is YYNGEE. The chain's CDR3 is CASRAGPAGTGELFF. The DNA for the CDR3 is TGTGCCAGCAGAGCAGGGCCAGCGGGCACCGGGGAGCTGTTTTTT.

The chain employs TRBV30 and TRBJ1-5, with D perhaps matching TRBD1 (6 bases). This CDR3 is built from 14 residues. The V end was cut by 4 bases, the J end by 4 bases, with 14 bases between. Germline V gene sequence: CDR1 GTSNPN, CDR2 SVGIG (reference sequence). The CDR3 coding sequence is TGTGCCTGGAATGACGGCAGGGGTAATCAGCCCCAGCATTTT. This translates into CAWNDGRGNQPQHF.

V gene TRBV9 combines with J gene TRBJ2-7, with 7 bases that match TRBD2. The V and J ends lost 2 bases and 4 bases, in that order; junction bases with no gene match: 6. The CDR3 totals 14 residues. CDR1 SGDLS and CDR2 YYNGEE come from the germline V gene. The CDR3 sequence: CASSVGLEKYEQYF. As DNA, the CDR3 is TGTGCCAGCAGCGTCGGACTAGAGAAATACGAGCAGTACTTC.

The rearrangement uses TRBV28 and TRBJ2-7, with 10 bases that match TRBD2. CDR3 length equals 16 residues. The J segment lost 3 bases and the V segment lost 6 bases, leaving 11 bases of the junction unmatched. Germline V gene sequence: CDR1 MDHEN, CDR2 SYDVKM. The CDR3 region is CASSLGGLAFFYEQYF. The CDR3 bases are TGTGCCAGCAGCCTCGGGGGACTAGCGTTCTTCTACGAGCAGTACTTC.

This chain joins TRBV2 and TRBJ2-5, with D possibly TRBD1 on 5 matching bases. The CDR3 length is 14 residues. Trimming pared 9 bases from V and 2 bases from J, leaving 16 bases between. Germline values: CDR1 SNHLY, CDR2 FYNNEI. CDR3 sequence (DNA): TGTGCCAGTTTAGGCGACAGCCTGCAAGAGACCCAGTACTTC. The encoded protein is CASLGDSLQETQYF.

V and J are TRBV6-1 and TRBJ1-5, with D unclear. The CDR3 is made up of 14 amino acids. Trimming pared 4 bases from V and 5 bases from J, leaving 12 bases between. Germline V lookup: CDR1 MNHNS, CDR2 SASEGT. CDR3 nucleotide sequence: TGTGCCAGCAGTGCTAGTTCGGTCGATCAGCCCCAGCATTTT. This codes for CASSASSVDQPQHF.

The rearrangement links TRBV5-1 to TRBJ2-2, with TRBD1 identical over 11 bases. The CDR3 has 15 amino acids. V gave up 4 bases and J gave up 6 bases; unmatched junction bases: 5. Germline values: CDR1 SGHRS, CDR2 YFSETQ. Written as DNA, the CDR3 is TGCGCCAGCAGCCAGGGACAGGGGGGCTCCGGGGAGCTGTTTTTT. It specifies CASSQGQGGSGELFF. Together with reference TRBV5-1 and TRBJ2-2, the CDR3 gives the full variable domain: KAGVTQTPRYLIKTRGQQVTLSCSPISGHRSVSWYQQTPGQGLQFLFEYFSETQRNKGNFPGRFSGRQFSNSRSEMNVSTLELGDSALYLCASSQGQGGSGELFFGEGSRLTVL.

The V gene is TRBV5-4, the J gene TRBJ2-7; a possible D gene is TRBD1 (7 bases). The germline V and J ends were trimmed by 5 bases and 4 bases, with 19 bases remaining between them. This CDR3 region has 15 residues. Germline CDR1 reads SGHNT; CDR2 reads YYREEE (reference sequence). In DNA form, the CDR3 reads TGTGCCAGCAGTAACGAACAGGGGAGGTTTTACGAGCAGTACTTC. As protein: CASSNEQGRFYEQYF.

The V and J genes are TRBV9 and TRBJ2-7; 8 bases agree with TRBD2. The CDR3 is made up of 19 amino acids. With V trimmed by 0 bases and J by 6 bases, 20 bases remained unmatched. Germline V gene sequence: CDR1 SGDLS, CDR2 YYNGEE. The CDR3 loop reads CASSVGGGRFSPGRCEQYF. The CDR3 DNA is TGTGCCAGCAGCGTAGGCGGGGGGCGCTTTTCTCCGGGGAGATGCGAGCAGTACTTC.

This chain connects TRBV28 to TRBJ1-5, with no clear D. Germline V gene data show CDR1 as MDHEN and CDR2 as SYDVKM. The CDR3 is 13 residues long. The V and J ends lost 8 bases and 4 bases respectively, with 12 bases between them. In DNA form, the CDR3 reads TGTGCCAGCGCCTCGGGAGGGAATCAGCCCCAGCATTTT. Translating gives CASASGGNQPQHF. The full variable domain, with the rest looked up from reference TRBV28 and TRBJ1-5, is DVKVTQSSRYLVKRTGEKVFLECVQDMDHENMFWYRQDPGLGLRLIYFSYDVKMKEKGDIPEGYSVSREKKERFSLILESASTNQTSMYLCASASGGNQPQHFGDGTRLSIL.

The chain combines TRBV18 with TRBJ1-5; 11 bases map to TRBD1. The CDR3 contains 17 residues. V lost 3 bases to trimming and J lost 6 bases; unmatched junction nucleotides: 10. The V gene's germline CDR1 is KGHSH and CDR2 LQKENI. CDR3 sequence: CASSPRGQGVGGQPQHF. CDR3 DNA sequence: TGTGCCAGCTCACCCCGGGGACAGGGGGTAGGCGGTCAGCCCCAGCATTTT. Together with reference TRBV18 and TRBJ1-5, the CDR3 gives the full variable domain: NAGVMQNPRHLVRRRGQEARLRCSPMKGHSHVYWYRQLPEEGLKFMVYLQKENIIDESGMPKERFSAEFPKEGPSILRIQQVVRGDSAAYFCASSPRGQGVGGQPQHFGDGTRLSIL.

This clone was recorded only once. V gene TRBV5-4 combines with J gene TRBJ2-7; 10 bases align to TRBD2. This CDR3 is 17 amino acids long. With V trimmed by 4 bases and J by 3 bases, 13 bases remained unmatched. Per the germline V gene, CDR1 is SGHNT and CDR2 is YYREEE (reference sequence). The CDR3 DNA sequence: TGTGCCAGCAGCCAGGTAAAGGGGACTAGCGCGCACTACGAGCAGTACTTC. Residues: CASSQVKGTSAHYEQYF.

This sequence joins TRBV5-6 and TRBJ2-3; D uncertain. This CDR3 has 11 amino acids. Germline V gene lookup returns CDR1 SGHDT and CDR2 YYEEEE. V shed 2 bases and J shed 5 bases, with 3 bases lying between them. CDR3 nucleotide sequence: TGTGCCAGCAGCTTCCAAGATACGCAGTATTTT. Protein: CASSFQDTQYF.

The J gene is TRBJ2-7, the V gene TRBV5-1; 11 bases line up with TRBD2. Germline V gene sequence: CDR1 SGHRS, CDR2 YFSETQ. This CDR3 contains 18 residues. V shed 2 bases, J shed 0 bases, and the junction held 10 bases outside the gene matches. The CDR3 protein is CASSLETSGGRTSYEQYF. CDR3 DNA sequence: TGCGCCAGCAGCTTAGAAACTAGCGGGGGACGGACCTCCTACGAGCAGTACTTC.

The chain is built from TRBV5-8 and TRBJ2-2, with D possibly TRBD1 on 5 matching bases. Germline values: CDR1 SGHTS, CDR2 YDEGEE. The CDR3 loop spans 15 amino acids. The ends were cut back, 2 bases at V and 0 bases at J, with 8 bases in the middle. CDR3 in amino acids: CASSLLGANTGELFF. The CDR3 DNA is TGTGCCAGCAGCTTATTAGGGGCGAACACCGGGGAGCTGTTTTTT.

The chain has TRBV30 and TRBJ2-7; TRBD1 agrees at 7 bases. The CDR3 runs 15 residues. With V trimmed by 0 bases and J by 2 bases, 7 bases remained unmatched. Looked up from germline, CDR1 is GTSNPN and CDR2 is SVGIG (reference sequence). CDR3 nucleotides: TGTGCCTGGAGTGTAGGGGCAGGGGGAACCTACGAGCAGTACTTC. Protein sequence: CAWSVGAGGTYEQYF.

The chain carries TRBV18 and TRBJ1-1, with D tentatively TRBD1 (5 bases). V lost 3 bases and J lost 2, with 10 bases in between. Germline CDR1 KGHSH, CDR2 LQKENI. This CDR3 is 14 amino acids long. Here the CDR3 reads CASSPTEINTEAFF. The CDR3 DNA reads as TGTGCCAGCTCACCGACAGAAATTAACACTGAAGCTTTCTTT.